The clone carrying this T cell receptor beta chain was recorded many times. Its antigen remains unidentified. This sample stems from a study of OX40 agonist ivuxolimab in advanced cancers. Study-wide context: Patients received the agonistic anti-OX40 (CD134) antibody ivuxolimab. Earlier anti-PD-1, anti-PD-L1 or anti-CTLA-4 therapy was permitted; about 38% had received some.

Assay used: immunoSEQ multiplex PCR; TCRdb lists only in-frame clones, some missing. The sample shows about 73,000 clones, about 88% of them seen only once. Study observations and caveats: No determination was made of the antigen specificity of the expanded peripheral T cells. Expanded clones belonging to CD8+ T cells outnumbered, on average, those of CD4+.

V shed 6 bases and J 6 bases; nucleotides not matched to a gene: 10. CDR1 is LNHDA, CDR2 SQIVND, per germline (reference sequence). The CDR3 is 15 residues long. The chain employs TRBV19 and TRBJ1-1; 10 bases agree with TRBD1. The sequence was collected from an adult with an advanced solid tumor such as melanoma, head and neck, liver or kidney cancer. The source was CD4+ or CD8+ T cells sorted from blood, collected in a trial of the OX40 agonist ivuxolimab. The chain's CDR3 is CASRVAGQGRAEAFF. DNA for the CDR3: TGTGCCAGTAGGGTTGCGGGACAGGGGAGAGCTGAAGCTTTCTTT.